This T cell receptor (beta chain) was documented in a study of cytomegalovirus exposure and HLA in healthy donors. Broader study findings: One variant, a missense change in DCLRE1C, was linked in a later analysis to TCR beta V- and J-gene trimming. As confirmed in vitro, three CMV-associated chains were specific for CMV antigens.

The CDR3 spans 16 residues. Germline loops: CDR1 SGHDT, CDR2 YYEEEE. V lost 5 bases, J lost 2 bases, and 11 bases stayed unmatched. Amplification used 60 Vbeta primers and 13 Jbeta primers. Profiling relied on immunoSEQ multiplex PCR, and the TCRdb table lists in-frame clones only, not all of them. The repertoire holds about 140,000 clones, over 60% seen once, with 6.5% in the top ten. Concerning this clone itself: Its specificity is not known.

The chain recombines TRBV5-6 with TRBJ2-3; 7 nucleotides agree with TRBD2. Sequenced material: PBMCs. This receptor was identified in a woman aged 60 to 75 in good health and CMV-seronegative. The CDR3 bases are TGTGCCAGCAGTCCCGGGACTACCAACCCCACAGATACGCAGTATTTT. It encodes CASSPGTTNPTDTQYF.